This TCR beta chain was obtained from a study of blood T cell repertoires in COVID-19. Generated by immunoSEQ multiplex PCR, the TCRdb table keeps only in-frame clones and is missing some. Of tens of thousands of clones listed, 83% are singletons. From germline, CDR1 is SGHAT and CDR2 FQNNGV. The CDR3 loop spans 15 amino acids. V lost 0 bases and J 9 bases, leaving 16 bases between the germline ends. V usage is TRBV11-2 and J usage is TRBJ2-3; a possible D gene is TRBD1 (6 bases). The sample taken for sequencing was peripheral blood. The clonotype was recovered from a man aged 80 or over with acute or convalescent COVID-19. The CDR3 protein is CASSLDKQGYQTQYF. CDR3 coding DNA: TGTGCCAGCAGCTTAGATAAACAGGGATATCAGACGCAGTATTTT.